The 20 T cell receptor beta chains listed next were all sequenced from one sample in a study. TCRdb fed the 5' RACE reads into MiXCR, producing one record per CDR3 protein. This table has 50,000 to 65,000 distinct CDR3 sequences, 28% appearing once. The sequenced sample consisted of tumor-infiltrating memory CD4+ T cells sorted from the breast tumor. Subset described: memory CD4+ T cells, CD4+CD45RO+CD25-. The receptors here all came from a female donor with breast cancer.

This clonotype was recorded at least ten times. The rearrangement uses TRBV20-1 and TRBJ2-3; D possibly corresponds to TRBD2 (5 bases). Deletions cut 3 bases from V and 3 bases from J, with 10 bases between. This CDR3 is 13 amino acids long. In germline, CDR1 is DFQATT, CDR2 SNEGSKA (reference sequence). CDR3 sequence: CSASGVTTDTQYF. CDR3 coding DNA: TGCAGTGCTAGCGGGGTTACAACAGATACGCAGTATTTT.

V is TRBV29-1 and J is TRBJ2-7; D is undetermined. CDR3 length equals 12 residues. The V gene lost 6 bases and the J gene lost 4 bases, with 13 bases spanning the gap. Germline V gives CDR1 SQVTM, CDR2 ANQGSEA. The CDR3 bases are TGCAGCGTCCTCAGGCCACCTTACGAGCAGTACTTC. It encodes CSVLRPPYEQYF.

The CDR3: CASSREVGPYEEQFF. In DNA, the CDR3 is TGTGCCAGCAGCCGAGAGGTCGGACCGTACGAGGAGCAGTTCTTC. The V and J genes are TRBV3-1 and TRBJ2-1; D remains unclear. Trimming removed 4 bases from V and 10 bases from J, with 20 bases in between. Germline assignment: CDR1 LGHDT and CDR2 YNNKEL (reference sequence). This CDR3 is 15 amino acids long.

By frequency in the sample, this clonotype is medium-sized. The chain links TRBV7-2 to TRBJ2-6; D uncertain. This CDR3 comprises 16 residues. Germline CDR1 reads SGHTA; CDR2 reads FQGNSA. V lost 1 base and J lost 1, with 8 bases in between. The CDR3 loop is CASSLGWGSGANVLTF. DNA of the CDR3: TGTGCCAGCAGCTTAGGTTGGGGATCTGGGGCCAACGTCCTGACTTTC.

This clonotype was seen a handful of times. V is TRBV20-1 and J is TRBJ2-3; possible D gene TRBD2, 6 bases. CDR3 size: 17 residues. The ends were cut back, 0 bases at V and 1 base at J, with 17 bases in the middle. Germline V gene lookup returns CDR1 DFQATT and CDR2 SNEGSKA (reference sequence). CDR3 protein: CSARDWGDPSGTDTQYF. CDR3 in DNA: TGCAGTGCTAGAGATTGGGGGGATCCTTCTGGCACAGATACGCAGTATTTT.

In regard to this clonotype: This may stem from a read error, because a much larger clone lies one nucleotide away. The rearrangement uses TRBV5-1 and TRBJ2-2; D is perhaps TRBD2 (5 bases). Germline V gene lookup returns CDR1 SGHRS and CDR2 YFSETQ. The CDR3 has 15 residues. As DNA, the CDR3 is TGCGCCAGCAGCTTGGCTGCAGCGAACACCGGGGAGCTGTTGTTT. Translation: CASSLAAANTGELLF.

Only a few counts were recorded for this clonotype. J is TRBJ2-5 and V is TRBV6-2 or TRBV6-3; possible D gene TRBD2, 5 bases. Trimming stripped 5 bases from V and 3 bases from J, with 13 bases between. The germline CDR1 and CDR2 sequences are MNHEY and SVGEGT. The CDR3 length is 14 residues. The CDR3 sequence: CASSIAGVEETQYF. The CDR3 DNA sequence: TGTGCCAGCAGTATAGCCGGGGTGGAAGAGACCCAGTACTTC.

The chain has TRBV5-1 and TRBJ1-1, with TRBD1 matching 8 bases. Trimming at V came to 3 bases and at J to 1 base, leaving 2 bases not matched to a gene. Germline CDR1 reads SGHRS; CDR2 reads YFSETQ. The CDR3 has 14 amino acids. CDR3 DNA sequence: TGCGCCAGCAGCTCGGGGACAGGGAACACTGAAGCTTTCTTT. It is translated as CASSSGTGNTEAFF.

The rearrangement joins TRBV5-1 to TRBJ1-2; possibly TRBD1 for D (5 bases). The CDR3 spans 13 residues. Germline-derived CDR1 and CDR2 are SGHRS and YFSETQ. Trimming took 2 bases from V and 2 from J, leaving 7 bases between them. The CDR3 loop reads CASSLGENYGYTF. CDR3 DNA: TGCGCCAGCAGCTTAGGGGAAAACTATGGCTACACCTTC.

The count of this clonotype is one. The V gene is TRBV11-3, the J gene TRBJ2-3; 7 bases are a match to TRBD1. The CDR3 has 16 residues. CDR1 and CDR2 (germline): SGHNT, YENEEA. With V trimmed by 5 bases and J by 2 bases, 10 bases remained unmatched. The CDR3 is CASSRGTVPDTDTQYF. The DNA for the CDR3 is TGTGCCAGCAGCCGAGGGACAGTTCCCGACACAGATACGCAGTATTTT. Full variable domain (missing parts from reference TRBV11-3 and TRBJ2-3): EAGVVQSPRYKIIEKKQPVAFWCNPISGHNTLYWYLQNLGQGPELLIRYENEEAVDDSQLPKDRFSAERLKGVDSTLKIQPAELGDSAVYLCASSRGTVPDTDTQYFGPGTRLTVL.

V is TRBV28 and J is TRBJ2-3; TRBD1 or TRBD2 may be the D gene (5 bases each). The germline gives CDR1 MDHEN, CDR2 SYDVKM. Trimming removed 1 base at V and 9 bases at J, with 8 bases between. CDR3 length equals 12 residues. The CDR3 reads CASSLYRDTQYF. CDR3 in DNA: TGTGCCAGCAGTTTATACCGGGACACGCAGTATTTT.

CDR3 sequence (DNA): TGCGCCAGCGGGAGGGGGTCGGGCACTGAAGCTTTCTTT. Translated, it gives CASGRGSGTEAFF. The rearrangement joins TRBV4-1 to TRBJ1-1, with D perhaps matching TRBD1 (6 bases). From germline, CDR1 is MGHRA and CDR2 YSYEKL. The CDR3 totals 13 residues. Deletions cut 8 bases from V and 4 bases from J, with 14 bases between.

This clonotype turned up a few times. The rearrangement joins TRBV6-2 or TRBV6-3 to TRBJ2-7; 7 nucleotides align to TRBD1. The CDR3 extends over 15 amino acids. Trimming cost V 1 base and J 4 bases; bases outside gene matches: 7. CDR1 and CDR2 (germline): MNHEY, SVGEGT. Here the CDR3 DNA reads TGTGCCAGCAGTTACTACGGGGACAGCGTGTACGAGCAGTACTTC. Amino acids: CASSYYGDSVYEQYF.

V gene TRBV24-1 combines with J gene TRBJ2-3; tentatively, D is TRBD1 (7 bases). In germline, CDR1 is KGHDR, CDR2 SFDVKD. Trimming stripped 3 bases from V and 3 bases from J, with 18 bases between. The CDR3 spans 17 residues. The DNA for the CDR3 is TGTGCCACCAGTGATAGAGCCGCGGGACAGCCTACAGATACGCAGTATTTT. Its protein is CATSDRAAGQPTDTQYF.

V and J are TRBV7-3 and TRBJ2-1; 12 bases align to TRBD2. The V and J ends lost 6 bases and 5 bases, in that order; junction bases with no gene match: 2. The V gene's germline CDR1 is SGHTA and CDR2 FQGTGA. CDR3 length equals 14 residues. CDR3 coding DNA: TGTGCCAGCAGGACTAGCGGGAGTAACAATGAGCAGTTCTTC. Amino acids: CASRTSGSNNEQFF.

The chain is built from TRBV12-3 or TRBV12-4 and TRBJ2-1, with 10 bases matching TRBD1. This CDR3 is 16 amino acids long. V lost 2 bases to trimming and J lost 4 bases; unmatched junction nucleotides: 5. CDR3 protein: CASSLYRDRGYNEQFF. The CDR3, as DNA: TGTGCCAGCAGTTTATACCGGGACAGGGGTTACAATGAGCAGTTCTTC.

The gene calls are TRBV11-2 and TRBJ1-4, with D possibly matching TRBD1 (6 bases). V lost 4 bases to trimming and J lost 7 bases, with 13 bases between them. Looked up from germline, CDR1 is SGHAT and CDR2 is FQNNGV. The CDR3 is made up of 14 amino acids. The CDR3 loop reads CASSSGGGGEKLFF. In DNA form, the CDR3 reads TGTGCCAGCAGCTCCGGAGGGGGTGGTGAAAAACTGTTTTTT.

This clonotype was seen repeatedly, ten times or more. This chain links TRBV24-1 with TRBJ2-3; a weak D match, TRBD2 (5 bases). Germline assignment: CDR1 KGHDR and CDR2 SFDVKD. The CDR3 has 13 residues. V was pared by 4 bases and J by 6 bases, with 10 bases between. Here the CDR3 reads CATSEEVVDTQYF. CDR3 DNA: TGTGCCACCAGTGAGGAGGTCGTGGATACGCAGTATTTT.

This clonotype has a handful of counts. J is TRBJ2-6 and V is TRBV5-1, with D perhaps TRBD2 (6 bases). The CDR3 runs 15 residues. The V end was cut by 0 bases, the J end by 2 bases, with 6 bases between. Looked up from germline, CDR1 is SGHRS and CDR2 is YFSETQ. The CDR3 loop reads CASSLERAGANVLTF. The CDR3 DNA reads TGCGCCAGCAGCTTGGAGCGGGCTGGGGCCAACGTCCTGACTTTC.

V gene TRBV12-3 or TRBV12-4 combines with J gene TRBJ2-3; D is possibly TRBD1 (5 bases). Trimming took off 6 bases at V and 0 bases at J, with 19 bases between the two ends. This CDR3 has 17 amino acids. The DNA of the CDR3 is TGTGCCAGCAGCTTGCAGACCAGGGCGCTTAGCACAGATACGCAGTATTTT. As protein: CASSLQTRALSTDTQYF.